This T cell receptor beta chain came from a study of T cells expressing NK-cell markers. Study context: With respect to HCMV, seven of the eight sequenced donors were seropositive, and one was seronegative.

The germline V gene has CDR1 DFQATT and CDR2 SNEGSKA (reference sequence). The CDR3 totals 14 residues. TCRdb reprocessed the 5' RACE reads and reports one entry per CDR3 protein, with no DNA. The sample totals roughly 180,000 distinct CDR3 sequences. This receptor was taken from a woman between 18 and 75 years old in good health. The chain employs TRBV20-1 and TRBJ1-6; with no DNA, the TCRdb D assignment of TRBD1 cannot be verified. The specimen sequenced was blood T cells: a sorted CD56 or NKG2C T cell subset, CD4+ or CD8+ T cells, or bulk PBMC T cells (not recorded which). The CDR3: CSAYTGNRDSPLHF.